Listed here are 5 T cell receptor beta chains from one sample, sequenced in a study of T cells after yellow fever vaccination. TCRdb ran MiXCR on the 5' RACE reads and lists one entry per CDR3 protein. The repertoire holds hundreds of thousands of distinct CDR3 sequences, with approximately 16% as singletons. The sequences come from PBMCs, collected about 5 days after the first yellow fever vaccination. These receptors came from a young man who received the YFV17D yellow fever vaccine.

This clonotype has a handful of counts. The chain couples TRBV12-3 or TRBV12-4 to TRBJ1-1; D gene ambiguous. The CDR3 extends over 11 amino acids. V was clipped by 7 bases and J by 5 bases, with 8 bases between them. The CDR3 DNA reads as TGTGCCAGCAACGGTCGAACTGAAGCTTTCTTT. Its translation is CASNGRTEAFF.

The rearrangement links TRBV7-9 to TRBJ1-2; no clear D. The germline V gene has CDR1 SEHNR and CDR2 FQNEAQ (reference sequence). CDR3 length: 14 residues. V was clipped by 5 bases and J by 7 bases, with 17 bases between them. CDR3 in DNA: TGTGCCAGCAGCCCGCGGCCCGGGTTAGGTGGCTACACCTTC. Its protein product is CASSPRPGLGGYTF.

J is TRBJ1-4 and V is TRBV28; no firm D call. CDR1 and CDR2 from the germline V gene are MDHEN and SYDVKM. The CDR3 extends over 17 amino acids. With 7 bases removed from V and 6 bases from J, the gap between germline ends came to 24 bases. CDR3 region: CASTLSVPSGGDEKLFF. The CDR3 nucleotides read TGTGCCAGCACCCTAAGTGTCCCTTCGGGAGGCGATGAAAAACTGTTTTTT.

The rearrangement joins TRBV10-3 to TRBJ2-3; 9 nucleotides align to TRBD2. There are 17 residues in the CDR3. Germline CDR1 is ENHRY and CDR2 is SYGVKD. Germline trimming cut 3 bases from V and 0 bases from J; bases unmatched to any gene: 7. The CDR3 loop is CAISDLAGRASTDTQYF. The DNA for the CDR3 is TGTGCCATCAGTGATCTAGCGGGGCGTGCTAGCACAGATACGCAGTATTTT.

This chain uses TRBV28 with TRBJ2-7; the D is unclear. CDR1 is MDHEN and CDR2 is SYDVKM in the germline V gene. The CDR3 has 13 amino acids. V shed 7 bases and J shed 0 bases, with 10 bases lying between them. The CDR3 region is CASNNVISYEQYV. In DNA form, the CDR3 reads TGTGCCAGCAATAATGTAATCTCCTACGAGCAGTACGTC.